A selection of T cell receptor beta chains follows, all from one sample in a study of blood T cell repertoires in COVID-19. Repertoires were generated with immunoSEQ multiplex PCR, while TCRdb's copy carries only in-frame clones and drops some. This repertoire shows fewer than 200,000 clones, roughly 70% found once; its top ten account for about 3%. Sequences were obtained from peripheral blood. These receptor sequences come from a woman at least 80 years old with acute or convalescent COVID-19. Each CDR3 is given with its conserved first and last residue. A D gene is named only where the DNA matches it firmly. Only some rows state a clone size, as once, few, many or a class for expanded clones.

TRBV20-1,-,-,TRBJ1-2,TGCAGTGCTGAAAGGGGAGGTGGCTACACCTTC,CSAERGGGYTF
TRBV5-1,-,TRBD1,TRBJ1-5,TGCGCCAGCAGCTGGACAGGGGGCGGGAATCAGCCCCAGCATTTT,CASSWTGGGNQPQHF
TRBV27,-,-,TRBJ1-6,TGTGCCAGCAGTTTAATTTGGCGGTATAATTCACCCCTCCACTTT,CASSLIWRYNSPLHF
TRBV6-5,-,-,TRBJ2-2,TGTGCCAGCAGTCAATCAGGGTACACCGGGGAGCTGTTTTTT,CASSQSGYTGELFF
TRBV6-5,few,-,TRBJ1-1,TGTGCCAGCAGGAAGGCCGGGGGTCTGAACACTGAAGCTTTCTTT,CASRKAGGLNTEAFF
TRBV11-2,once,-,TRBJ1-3,TGTGCCAGCAGCCCCCAACCGAAGCCTGGAAACACCATATATTTT,CASSPQPKPGNTIYF
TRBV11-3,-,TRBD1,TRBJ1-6,TGTGCCAGCAGCAAGGGACAGGGGCACGGGTCCTATAATTCACCCCTCCACTTT,CASSKGQGHGSYNSPLHF
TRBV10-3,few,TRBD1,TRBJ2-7,TGTGCCATCAGAGAAATACGGACAGGGGGCGGGAGTAGGGAGCAGTACTTC,CAIREIRTGGGSREQYF
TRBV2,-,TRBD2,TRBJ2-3,TGTGCCAGCACGGGGGGGGGCGCCGAGACAGATACGCAGTATTTT,CASTGGGAETDTQYF
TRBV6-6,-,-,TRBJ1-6,TGTGCCAGCAGCACCTCGGGAGGGGGGGGAGATTCACCCCTCCACTTT,CASSTSGGGGDSPLHF
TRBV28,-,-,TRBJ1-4,TGTGCCAGCAGTTTATCCCCAGGGAATAATGAAAAACTGTTTTTT,CASSLSPGNNEKLFF
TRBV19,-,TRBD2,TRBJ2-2,TGTGCCAGTAGTACCTCTCTAGGGAGGGCCGGGGAGCTGTTTTTT,CASSTSLGRAGELFF
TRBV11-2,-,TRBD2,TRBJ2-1,TGTGCCAGCAGCCCACTAGCGGGAGGGCCCTGGCAGTTCTTC,CASSPLAGGPWQFF
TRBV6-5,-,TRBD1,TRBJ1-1,TGTGCCAGCAGCTCGGGACAGGGGAACACTGAAGCTTTCTTT,CASSSGQGNTEAFF
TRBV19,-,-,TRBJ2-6,TGTGCCAGTAGTATTGTAATCTCTGGGGCCAACGTCCTGACTTTC,CASSIVISGANVLTF
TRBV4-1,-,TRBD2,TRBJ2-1,TGCGCCAGCAGCCAAGACCACGCTAGCGGGAGGGCTCACAATGAGCAGTTCTTC,CASSQDHASGRAHNEQFF
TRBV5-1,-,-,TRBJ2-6,TGCGCCAGCAGCGGCCTTTACAGCTCTGGGGCCAACGTCCTGACTTTC,CASSGLYSSGANVLTF